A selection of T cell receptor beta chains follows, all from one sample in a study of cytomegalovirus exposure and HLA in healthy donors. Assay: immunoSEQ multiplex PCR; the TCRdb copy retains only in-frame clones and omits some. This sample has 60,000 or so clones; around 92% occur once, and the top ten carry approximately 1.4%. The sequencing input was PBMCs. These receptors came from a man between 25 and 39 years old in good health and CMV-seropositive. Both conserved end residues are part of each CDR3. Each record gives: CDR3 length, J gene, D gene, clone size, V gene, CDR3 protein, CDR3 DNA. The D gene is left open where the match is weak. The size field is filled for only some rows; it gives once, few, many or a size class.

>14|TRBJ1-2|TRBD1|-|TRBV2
CASSEALTGYGYTF
TGTGCCAGCAGTGAAGCGCTGACAGGGTATGGCTACACCTTC
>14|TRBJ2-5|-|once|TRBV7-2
CASSQYRAEETQYF
TGTGCCAGCAGCCAGTACAGGGCAGAGGAGACCCAGTACTTC
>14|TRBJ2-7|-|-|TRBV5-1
CASSLVLTTYEQYF
TGCGCCAGCAGCTTGGTCCTAACCACCTACGAGCAGTACTTC
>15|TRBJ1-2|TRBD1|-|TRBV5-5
CASRGQVSQGYGYTF
TGTGCCAGCAGGGGACAGGTCTCCCAAGGCTATGGCTACACCTTC
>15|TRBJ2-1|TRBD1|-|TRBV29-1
CSVEVQGWSYNEQFF
TGCAGCGTTGAAGTACAGGGGTGGTCCTACAATGAGCAGTTCTTC
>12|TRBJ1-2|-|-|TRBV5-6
CASTLSGYGYTF
TGTGCCAGCACCCTTAGCGGCTATGGCTACACCTTC
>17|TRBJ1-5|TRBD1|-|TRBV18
CASSPSPGQGRHQPQHF
TGTGCCAGCTCACCCTCTCCGGGACAGGGGAGGCATCAGCCCCAGCATTTT
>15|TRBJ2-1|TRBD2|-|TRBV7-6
CASSLFGRLYNEQFF
TGTGCCAGCAGCTTATTCGGGAGGCTCTACAATGAGCAGTTCTTC
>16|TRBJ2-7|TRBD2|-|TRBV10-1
CASSEVPGTNPYEQYF
TGCGCCAGCAGTGAGGTCCCCGGGACTAATCCCTACGAGCAGTACTTC
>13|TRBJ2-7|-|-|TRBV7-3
CASSLGRGNEQYF
TGTGCCAGCAGCTTGGGCAGGGGCAACGAGCAGTACTTC
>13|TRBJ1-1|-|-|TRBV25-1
CASSASGDTEAFF
TGTGCCAGCAGTGCCTCGGGGGACACTGAAGCTTTCTTT
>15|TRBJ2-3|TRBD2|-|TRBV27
CASSSYSGGTDTQYF
TGTGCCAGCAGTTCCTATAGCGGGGGCACAGATACGCAGTATTTT
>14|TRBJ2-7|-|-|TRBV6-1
CASSGSAGRYEQYF
TGTGCCAGCAGTGGGTCGGCGGGAAGGTACGAGCAGTACTTC
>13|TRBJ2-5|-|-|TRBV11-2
CASSLKLGGSGYF
TGTGCCAGCAGCTTAAAGCTAGGAGGGAGCGGGTACTTC
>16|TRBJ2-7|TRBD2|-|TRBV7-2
CASSLVGLAGGYEQYF
TGTGCCAGCAGCTTAGTAGGCCTAGCGGGAGGTTACGAGCAGTACTTC
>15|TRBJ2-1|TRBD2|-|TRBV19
CASSSSGNAYNEQFF
TGTGCCAGTAGTTCTAGCGGGAATGCCTACAATGAGCAGTTCTTC
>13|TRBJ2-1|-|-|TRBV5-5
CASFRTSYNEQFF
TGTGCCAGCTTCAGGACATCCTACAATGAGCAGTTCTTC
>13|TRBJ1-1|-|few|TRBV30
CAWRRHLYTEAFF
TGTGCCTGGAGAAGACATCTTTACACTGAAGCTTTCTTT
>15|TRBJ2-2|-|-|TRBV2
CASSETTTNTGELFF
TGTGCCAGCAGTGAAACTACAACAAACACCGGGGAGCTGTTTTTT
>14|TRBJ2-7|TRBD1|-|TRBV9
CASSDKGDSYEQYF
TGTGCCAGCAGCGATAAGGGGGACAGCTACGAGCAGTACTTC
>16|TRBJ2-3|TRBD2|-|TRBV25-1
CASSEHSGRSTDTQYF
TGTGCCAGCAGTGAACATAGCGGGAGAAGCACAGATACGCAGTATTTT
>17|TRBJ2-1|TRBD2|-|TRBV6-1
CASSEGLAGEGNNEQFF
TGTGCCAGCAGTGAGGGACTAGCGGGAGAGGGGAACAATGAGCAGTTCTTC
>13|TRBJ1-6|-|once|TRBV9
CASSVAAVRPLHF
TGTGCCAGCAGCGTAGCCGCCGTGAGGCCCCTCCACTTT
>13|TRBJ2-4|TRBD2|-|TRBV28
CASSSGLAGVQYF
TGTGCCAGCAGCTCAGGACTAGCGGGGGTTCAGTACTTC
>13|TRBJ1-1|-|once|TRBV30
CAWSQGGNTEAFF
TGTGCCTGGAGTCAGGGAGGGAACACTGAAGCTTTCTTT
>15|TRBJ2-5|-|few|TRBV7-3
CASSPGPTGRETQYF
TGTGCCAGCAGCCCGGGGCCCACAGGGAGAGAGACCCAGTACTTC
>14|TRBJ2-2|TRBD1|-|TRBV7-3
CASSRQGAVGELFF
TGTGCCAGCAGCCGACAGGGGGCGGTCGGGGAGCTGTTTTTT